This passage covers 22 T cell receptor beta chains from one sample sequenced in a study of T cell changes during pregnancy in multiple sclerosis. Method: immunoSEQ multiplex PCR; TCRdb's copy keeps in-frame clones and lacks some. This repertoire shows tens of thousands of clones, 90% found once; its top ten account for roughly 9.5%. Specimen: peripheral blood, collected after pregnancy. The receptor set was obtained from a female donor in good health, enrolled as a control in a pregnancy study.

The rearrangement joins TRBV6-1 to TRBJ1-2; no definite D call. Germline-derived CDR1 and CDR2 are MNHNS and SASEGT. Trimming removed 5 bases at V and 4 bases at J, with 8 bases between. The CDR3 covers 12 residues. In DNA form, the CDR3 reads TGTGCCAGCAGTTCAAACAGCTATGGCTACACCTTC. This gives the protein CASSSNSYGYTF.

The chain is built from TRBV5-6 and TRBJ2-3, with 10 bases identical to TRBD1. V lost 4 bases, J lost 5 bases, and 10 bases stayed unmatched. The CDR3 totals 16 residues. From germline, CDR1 is SGHDT and CDR2 YYEEEE. CDR3 nucleotides: TGTGCCAGCAGCGTCACCGGGACAGGGGTTGGAGATACGCAGTATTTT. This gives the protein CASSVTGTGVGDTQYF.

This chain connects TRBV7-9 to TRBJ2-3; 8 positions agree with TRBD2. The CDR3 extends over 18 amino acids. Germline CDR1 reads SEHNR; CDR2 reads FQNEAQ (reference sequence). V dropped 4 bases and J dropped 0; count of bases not matched to a gene: 12. The CDR3 DNA reads as TGTGCCAGCAGCTCCGAACGGGGACTAGGGTCTAGCACAGATACGCAGTATTTT. Translation: CASSSERGLGSSTDTQYF. Looking up the rest from reference TRBV7-9 and TRBJ2-3 gives the full variable domain: DTGVSQNPRHKITKRGQNVTFRCDPISEHNRLYWYRQTLGQGPEFLTYFQNEAQLEKSRLLSDRFSAERPKGSFSTLEIQRTEQGDSAMYLCASSSERGLGSSTDTQYFGPGTRLTVL.

V usage is TRBV5-1 and J usage is TRBJ1-2, with 7 bases fitting TRBD1. Trimming took 0 bases from V and 2 from J; bases not matched to a gene: 13. Per germline, CDR1 SGHRS and CDR2 YFSETQ. This CDR3 contains 18 residues. DNA for the CDR3: TGCGCCAGCAGCTTGGCCGGGACAGCCCTGGTCTCGAACTATGGCTACACCTTC. It encodes CASSLAGTALVSNYGYTF.

The rearrangement uses TRBV30 and TRBJ1-4; the D is unclear. CDR3 length: 14 residues. The V and J ends lost 0 bases and 12 bases respectively, with 17 bases between them. Looked up from germline, CDR1 is GTSNPN and CDR2 is SVGIG (reference sequence). CDR3 sequence reads: CAWSVTSTLVELFF. In DNA, the CDR3 is TGTGCCTGGAGTGTAACGAGTACCCTGGTAGAACTGTTTTTT.

The V call is TRBV29-1, the J call TRBJ2-1, with 8 bases lining up with TRBD1. Germline loops: CDR1 SQVTM, CDR2 ANQGSEA. Trimming at V came to 5 bases and at J to 7 bases, leaving 7 bases not matched to a gene. CDR3 length: 13 amino acids. CDR3 amino acids: CSVTRDRINEQFF. In DNA form, the CDR3 reads TGCAGCGTTACCCGGGACAGGATTAATGAGCAGTTCTTC.

The V and J genes are TRBV6-1 and TRBJ1-1; D is unclear. V lost 5 bases and J lost 0, with 10 bases in between. Per the germline V gene, CDR1 is MNHNS and CDR2 is SASEGT. The length of the CDR3 is 14 residues. CDR3 amino acids: CASSPRDLNTEAFF. The CDR3 DNA is TGTGCCAGCAGTCCTCGGGATTTGAACACTGAAGCTTTCTTT.

Only one count was recorded for this clone. The CDR3 loop reads CASSPPIRSYNEQFF. The CDR3 DNA is TGTGCCAGCTCACCACCAATCAGGTCCTACAATGAGCAGTTCTTC. The rearrangement joins TRBV18 to TRBJ2-1, with no clear D. The germline V gene encodes CDR1 KGHSH and CDR2 LQKENI. The CDR3 length is 15 residues. Deletions cut 0 bases from V and 1 base from J, with 7 bases between.

V and J are TRBV19 and TRBJ1-2; D possibly corresponds to TRBD1 (5 bases). The germline gives CDR1 LNHDA, CDR2 SQIVND (reference sequence). The CDR3 totals 16 residues. With 1 base removed from V and 7 bases from J, the gap between germline ends came to 19 bases. The CDR3 region has the DNA TGTGCCAGTAGTATAGTAACGGGTGGGCAGGGCTCTGGCTACACCTTC. As protein: CASSIVTGGQGSGYTF.

This clone was found once. This rearrangement joins TRBV5-4 to TRBJ2-3; D is uncertain. The V and J ends lost 5 bases and 0 bases respectively, with 16 bases between them. The germline V gene encodes CDR1 SGHNT and CDR2 YYREEE (reference sequence). The CDR3 covers 16 residues. CDR3 protein: CASSREMATSTDTQYF. The CDR3 bases are TGTGCCAGCAGTCGAGAGATGGCGACTAGCACAGATACGCAGTATTTT.

The chain couples TRBV9 to TRBJ2-1, with D possibly being TRBD1 (6 bases). Germline V lookup: CDR1 SGDLS, CDR2 YYNGEE. V shed 4 bases and J shed 4 bases, with 15 bases lying between them. The CDR3 loop spans 15 amino acids. The CDR3 bases are TGTGCCAGCAGCCCTACAGGGCAGACATACAATGAGCAGTTCTTC. Translating gives CASSPTGQTYNEQFF.

J is TRBJ2-7 and V is TRBV7-9; D not resolved. V dropped 0 bases and J dropped 0 bases, with 3 bases sitting between them. This CDR3 comprises 13 residues. Per germline, CDR1 SEHNR and CDR2 FQNEAQ (reference sequence). The CDR3 coding sequence is TGTGCCAGCAGCTTAGCCGGCTCCTACGAGCAGTACTTC. It codes for CASSLAGSYEQYF.

The table lists this clone with a count of one. The chain has TRBV5-1 and TRBJ2-7, with D perhaps TRBD2 (5 bases). The CDR3 length is 12 residues. The V end lost 0 bases, the J end lost 6 bases, and 7 bases lay between the germline ends. The germline gives CDR1 SGHRS, CDR2 YFSETQ. The CDR3: CASSLEGVEQYF. The CDR3 coding sequence is TGCGCCAGCAGCTTGGAGGGAGTCGAGCAGTACTTC.

The V and J genes are TRBV30 and TRBJ1-5; the D gene is possibly TRBD1 (5 bases). V lost 2 bases and J 9 bases, leaving 20 bases between the germline ends. CDR1 GTSNPN and CDR2 SVGIG come from the germline V gene (reference sequence). This CDR3 region has 15 residues. CDR3 sequence reads: CAWSLRTGGVTPQHF. In DNA, the CDR3 is TGTGCCTGGAGTCTCCGGACGGGAGGGGTCACGCCCCAGCATTTT.

This chain connects TRBV7-9 to TRBJ1-3; TRBD1 is a possible D gene (5 bases). Germline V gene data show CDR1 as SEHNR and CDR2 as FQNEAQ (reference sequence). V was trimmed by 5 bases and J by 8 bases, leaving 25 bases between them. The CDR3 totals 17 residues. CDR3 sequence (DNA): TGTGCCAGCAGCCCGGGAGGGGCAGGGACCTCTGGGGACACCATATATTTT. This translates into CASSPGGAGTSGDTIYF.

J is TRBJ2-7 and V is TRBV12-5; 7 bases align to TRBD1. This CDR3 is built from 15 residues. Germline V gene sequence: CDR1 LGHNT, CDR2 FRNRAP. V lost 3 bases, J lost 3 bases, and 8 bases stayed unmatched. This chain's CDR3 is CASGFPRDSLYEQYF. For the CDR3, the DNA is TGTGCTAGTGGTTTCCCCCGGGACAGCCTCTACGAGCAGTACTTC.

This clone came up once. The J gene is TRBJ1-1, the V gene TRBV18; TRBD1 agrees at 9 bases. The CDR3 covers 15 residues. V was clipped by 3 bases and J by 1 base; unmatched bases: 3. Germline-derived CDR1 and CDR2 are KGHSH and LQKENI. This chain's CDR3 is CASSPPGQGNTEAFF. CDR3 DNA sequence: TGTGCCAGCTCACCCCCGGGACAGGGGAACACTGAAGCTTTCTTT.

This chain links TRBV4-3 with TRBJ2-5; 9 nucleotides line up with TRBD2. This CDR3 region has 14 residues. Germline CDR1 and CDR2: LGHNA and YSLEER. Trimming cost V 1 base and J 5 bases; bases outside gene matches: 2. CDR3 protein: CASSQAGLAETQYF. The CDR3 DNA follows: TGCGCCAGCAGCCAAGCTGGACTAGCGGAGACCCAGTACTTC.

The chain combines TRBV6-5 with TRBJ1-5, with a tentative D call TRBD1 (6 bases). V shed 5 bases and J shed 1 base, with 12 bases lying between them. Germline V CDR1 and CDR2: MNHEY, SVGAGI. The CDR3 consists of 15 residues. The CDR3 protein is CASSPNQGSNQPQHF. The DNA of the CDR3 is TGTGCCAGCAGTCCTAATCAGGGGAGCAATCAGCCCCAGCATTTT.

There are a few counts of this clone. J is TRBJ1-1 and V is TRBV6-5; TRBD1 aligns across 7 bases. The CDR3 totals 12 residues. Trimming at V came to 5 bases and at J to 7 bases, leaving 4 bases not matched to a gene. Germline V gene lookup returns CDR1 MNHEY and CDR2 SVGAGI. CDR3 bases: TGTGCCAGCAGTACACAGGGGTTTGAAGCTTTCTTT. It codes for CASSTQGFEAFF.

The chain links TRBV5-1 to TRBJ1-1, with 10 nucleotides matching TRBD1. Looked up from germline, CDR1 is SGHRS and CDR2 is YFSETQ. The CDR3 is made up of 15 amino acids. The V gene end was trimmed by 1 base and the J gene end by 6 bases; junction bases not matched to a gene: 6. The CDR3 reads CASSLSTGGLAEAFF. CDR3 coding DNA: TGCGCCAGCAGCTTGTCGACAGGGGGCCTCGCTGAAGCTTTCTTT.

This rearrangement joins TRBV28 to TRBJ1-2, with 9 bases aligning to TRBD1. The CDR3 loop spans 15 amino acids. Trimming removed 10 bases from V and 3 bases from J; junction bases left unmatched: 12. Per the germline V gene, CDR1 is MDHEN and CDR2 is SYDVKM. This CDR3 reads CATANTGGGYYGYTF. CDR3 bases: TGTGCCACCGCTAATACAGGGGGCGGGTACTATGGCTACACCTTC.